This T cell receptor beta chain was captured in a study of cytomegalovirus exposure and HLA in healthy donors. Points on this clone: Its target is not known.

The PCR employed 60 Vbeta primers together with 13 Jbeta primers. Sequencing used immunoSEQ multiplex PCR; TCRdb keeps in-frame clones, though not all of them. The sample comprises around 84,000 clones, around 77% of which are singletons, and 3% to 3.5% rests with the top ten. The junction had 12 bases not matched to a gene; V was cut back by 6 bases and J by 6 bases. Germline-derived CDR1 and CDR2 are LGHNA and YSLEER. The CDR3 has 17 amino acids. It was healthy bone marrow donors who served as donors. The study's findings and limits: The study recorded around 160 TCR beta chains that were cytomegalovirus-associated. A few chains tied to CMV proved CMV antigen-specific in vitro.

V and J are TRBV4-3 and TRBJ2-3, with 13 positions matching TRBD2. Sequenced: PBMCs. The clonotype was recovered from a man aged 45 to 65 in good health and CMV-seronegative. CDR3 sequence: CASRRLAGGVNGDTQYF. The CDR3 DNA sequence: TGCGCCAGCAGAAGACTAGCGGGGGGTGTTAATGGGGATACGCAGTATTTT.